This is a list of T cell receptor beta chains from one sample in a study of cytomegalovirus exposure and HLA in healthy donors. The protocol was immunoSEQ multiplex PCR, while the TCRdb copy is restricted to in-frame clones and leaves out a portion. This sample has roughly 200,000 clones; 80% to 85% occur once, and the top ten carry over 1.5%. The specimen was PBMCs. The source of these receptors is a man in his fifties or sixties in good health and CMV-seronegative. CDR3s include the opening cysteine and the closing phenylalanine or tryptophan. D genes are given only for firm matches. Size values are once, few and many counts, or a class for expanded clones, and some rows have none.

v_call,j_call,clone_size,d_call,cdr3_aa,cdr3_nt
TRBV5-4,TRBJ2-7,.,TRBD1,CASSSGQGYSYEQYF,TGTGCCAGCAGCTCTGGACAGGGTTACTCCTACGAGCAGTACTTC
TRBV7-2,TRBJ2-7,.,TRBD2,CVSNGGGVGEQYF,TGTGTCAGCAACGGCGGGGGGGTCGGCGAGCAGTACTTC
TRBV7-3,TRBJ2-1,once,.,CASSPPGTGTNEQFF,TGTGCCAGCAGCCCCCCCGGGACTGGGACCAATGAGCAGTTCTTC
TRBV5-6,TRBJ2-7,few,.,CASSRRDSYEQYF,TGTGCCAGCAGCCGCCGGGATTCCTACGAGCAGTACTTC
TRBV7-9,TRBJ2-7,.,TRBD2,CSSSNIAGGLYEQYF,TGTTCCAGCAGCAATATAGCGGGAGGGTTATACGAGCAGTACTTC
TRBV7-2,TRBJ2-7,.,TRBD2,CASSFSGLAAYEQYF,TGTGCCAGCAGCTTCAGCGGTCTAGCGGCCTACGAGCAGTACTTC
TRBV11-3,TRBJ2-7,.,.,CASSLQQDYEQYF,TGTGCCAGCAGCTTACAACAGGATTACGAGCAGTACTTC
TRBV30,TRBJ1-5,.,.,CACSVAGNQPQHF,TGTGCCTGCAGTGTCGCGGGGAATCAGCCCCAGCATTTT
TRBV4-3,TRBJ2-5,.,TRBD2,CASSQDRGGRGETQYF,TGCGCCAGCAGCCAAGATCGCGGCGGGAGGGGGGAGACCCAGTACTTC
TRBV7-2,TRBJ2-1,.,TRBD1,CASSLPGQVRRDEQFF,TGTGCCAGCAGCTTACCGGGACAGGTCCGGAGGGATGAGCAGTTCTTC
TRBV25-1,TRBJ2-7,.,TRBD2,CASSEPAGAYEQYF,TGTGCCAGCAGTGAACCAGCGGGAGCTTACGAGCAGTACTTC
TRBV6-6,TRBJ2-7,.,TRBD1,CASSYSGTGVPYEQYF,TGTGCCAGCAGTTACTCCGGGACAGGGGTACCCTACGAGCAGTACTTC
TRBV5-4,TRBJ1-2,.,.,CASSLSIDSYGYTF,TGTGCCAGCAGCCTCAGTATCGACAGCTATGGCTACACCTTC
TRBV28,TRBJ2-6,.,TRBD2,CASRNGGTGANVLTF,TGTGCCAGCAGGAACGGGGGGACTGGGGCCAACGTCCTGACTTTC
TRBV6-1,TRBJ2-7,.,.,CASSEAPGSLGEQYF,TGTGCCAGCAGTGAAGCGCCCGGGAGTTTGGGCGAGCAGTACTTC
TRBV25-1,TRBJ1-1,.,TRBD1,CASSESGTGGTEAFF,TGTGCCAGCAGTGAATCAGGGACAGGGGGCACTGAAGCTTTCTTT
TRBV28,TRBJ2-4,.,TRBD1,CATTNQGVKNIQYF,TGTGCCACTACCAATCAGGGGGTAAAAAACATTCAGTACTTC
TRBV9,TRBJ2-1,.,TRBD2,CASSRASGSYNEQFF,TGTGCCAGCAGCCGCGCTAGCGGGAGTTACAATGAGCAGTTCTTC
TRBV5-8,TRBJ2-2,.,TRBD2,CATLLAGGTGELFF,TGTGCCACCCTACTAGCGGGGGGAACCGGGGAGCTGTTTTTT
TRBV7-2,TRBJ2-3,.,.,CASSLVRGSTDTQYF,TGTGCCAGCAGCTTAGTCCGGGGGAGCACAGATACGCAGTATTTT
TRBV11-2,TRBJ2-2,once,TRBD1,CASSLGVRGLKNYTGELFF,TGTGCCAGCAGCTTAGGGGTAAGGGGGCTTAAGAATTACACCGGGGAGCTGTTTTTT
TRBV2,TRBJ2-7,once,.,CASSHSYEQYF,TGTGCCAGCAGCCACTCCTACGAGCAGTACTTC
TRBV5-1,TRBJ2-3,.,TRBD1,CASSAGQGTDTQYF,TGCGCCAGCAGTGCGGGACAGGGAACAGATACGCAGTATTTT
TRBV4-2,TRBJ1-2,.,.,CASSQGMLGRKNYGYTF,TGTGCCAGCAGCCAAGGGATGCTGGGCAGGAAGAACTATGGCTACACCTTC
TRBV7-3,TRBJ2-3,.,.,CASPEEQGADTQYF,TGTGCCAGCCCCGAGGAACAGGGCGCAGATACGCAGTATTTT
TRBV5-1,TRBJ2-7,.,.,CASRVGGNSYEQYF,TGCGCCAGCAGGGTCGGAGGGAACTCCTACGAGCAGTACTTC
TRBV6-1,TRBJ2-5,.,.,CASSEQGWETQYF,TGTGCCAGCAGTGAACAGGGTTGGGAGACCCAGTACTTC
TRBV7-2,TRBJ2-6,.,.,CASSRDSGANVLTF,TGTGCCAGCTCACGGGACTCTGGGGCCAACGTCCTGACTTTC
TRBV7-3,TRBJ2-5,.,.,CASSFPGGFRDF,TGTGCCAGCAGCTTCCCCGGCGGGTTTAGGGACTTC
TRBV6-5,TRBJ2-1,once,TRBD2,CASAGGPTYNEQFF,TGTGCCAGCGCGGGGGGGCCGACCTACAATGAGCAGTTCTTC
TRBV18,TRBJ2-7,.,.,CASSSSRDEQYF,TGTGCCAGCTCATCAAGCAGGGACGAGCAGTACTTC
TRBV5-6,TRBJ1-6,many,TRBD1,CASSSWTGLKGSPLHF,TGTGCCAGCAGCTCCTGGACAGGGCTGAAGGGGTCACCCCTCCACTTT
TRBV6-5,TRBJ1-3,once,.,CASSPGGAGNTIYF,TGTGCCAGCAGTCCGGGAGGTGCCGGAAACACCATATATTTT
TRBV10-3,TRBJ1-1,.,.,CAISVLANTEAFF,TGTGCCATCAGTGTTCTAGCAAACACTGAAGCTTTCTTT
TRBV21-1,TRBJ1-5,.,.,CASSSLAGTGRGF,TGTGCCAGCAGCTCACTAGCGGGGACAGGGAGGGGTTTT
TRBV7-2,TRBJ2-4,.,.,CASSLGGGRAKNIQYF,TGTGCCAGCAGCTTAGGGGGGGGGCGGGCGAAGAACATTCAGTACTTC
TRBV5-4,TRBJ2-7,few,.,CASSLGGYSYEQYF,TGTGCCAGCAGCTTGGGCGGGTATAGTTACGAGCAGTACTTC
TRBV5-1,TRBJ2-1,.,.,CASSLGAYNEQFF,TGCGCCAGCAGCTTGGGCGCTTACAATGAGCAGTTCTTC
TRBV29-1,TRBJ2-7,few,.,CSVVNFNYEQYF,TGCAGCGTTGTTAACTTCAACTACGAGCAGTACTTC
TRBV7-9,TRBJ1-3,.,.,CSSSLPGAGNTIYF,TGTTCCAGCAGCTTACCAGGGGCGGGAAACACCATATATTTT
TRBV6-1,TRBJ1-5,.,TRBD1,CASHRDRSNQPQHF,TGTGCCAGCCACCGGGACAGAAGTAATCAGCCCCAGCATTTT
TRBV6-1,TRBJ1-6,.,TRBD1,CASSDFTGGRNSPLHF,TGTGCCAGCAGTGACTTCACAGGGGGCCGTAATTCACCCCTCCACTTT
TRBV7-2,TRBJ2-5,.,TRBD1,CASSSRTGAQTQYF,TGTGCCAGCAGCTCAAGGACAGGCGCGCAGACCCAGTACTTC
TRBV4-3,TRBJ2-7,.,TRBD2,CASSQDTGGSSYEQYF,TGCGCCAGCAGCCAAGATACGGGAGGGAGCTCCTACGAGCAGTACTTC
TRBV4-1,TRBJ2-7,once,TRBD2,CASSQDLAVTYEQYF,TGCGCCAGCAGCCAAGACCTAGCGGTGACCTACGAGCAGTACTTC
TRBV4-2,TRBJ1-5,few,.,CASSQQGSGGSQHF,TGTGCCAGCAGCCAACAGGGTTCTGGTGGGTCCCAGCATTTT
TRBV7-3,TRBJ2-6,.,TRBD1,CASSLTGAGGISGANVLTF,TGTGCCAGCAGCTTAACTGGGGCAGGGGGAATCTCTGGGGCCAACGTCCTGACTTTC
TRBV5-1,TRBJ2-5,.,.,CASRPWAGLETQYF,TGCGCCAGCCGCCCGTGGGCGGGGCTAGAGACCCAGTACTTC
TRBV7-9,TRBJ2-7,.,.,CASSPTGRYEQYF,TGTGCCAGCAGCCCAACCGGCAGGTACGAGCAGTACTTC
TRBV27,TRBJ2-5,.,.,CASSPGTRRGTQYF,TGTGCCAGCAGCCCCGGGACAAGACGGGGGACCCAGTACTTC
TRBV6-1,TRBJ2-1,many,TRBD2,CASETSGGAGNEQFF,TGTGCCAGCGAGACTAGCGGGGGGGCCGGCAATGAGCAGTTCTTC
TRBV28,TRBJ2-7,.,TRBD1,CASRGTGGMNEQYF,TGTGCCAGCAGGGGGACAGGGGGTATGAACGAGCAGTACTTC
TRBV9,TRBJ2-2,.,.,CASSVEVGTGELFF,TGTGCCAGCAGCGTAGAGGTGGGCACGGGGGAGCTGTTTTTT